This TCR beta chain emerged from a study of blood T cell repertoires in COVID-19. In the study overall: Material from acute and convalescent COVID-19 was sourced from the United States, Italy and Spain. In each case, the material was cDNA or gDNA derived from T cells, B-cell-depleted T cells, or PBMCs.

Germline lookup yields CDR1 SGHKS and CDR2 YYEKEE (reference sequence). The CDR3 spans 16 residues. The V end was cut by 0 bases, the J end by 4 bases, with 13 bases between. Study processing details: Amplification of reference gene primers provided the estimated nucleated cell counts. Assay: immunoSEQ multiplex PCR; the TCRdb copy retains only in-frame clones and omits some. V, J and clone size derive from that table, while D and trimming were established from the DNA sequence. The data hold over 70,000 clones, with 80% to 85% observed a single time. The J gene is TRBJ1-4, the V gene TRBV5-5, with D hard to call. Sequenced: peripheral blood. This TCR derives from a human donor in a cohort sampled during active COVID-19. CDR3: CASSLARGGSNEKLFF. As DNA, the CDR3 is TGTGCCAGCAGCTTGGCGCGGGGAGGGAGTAATGAAAAACTGTTTTTT.